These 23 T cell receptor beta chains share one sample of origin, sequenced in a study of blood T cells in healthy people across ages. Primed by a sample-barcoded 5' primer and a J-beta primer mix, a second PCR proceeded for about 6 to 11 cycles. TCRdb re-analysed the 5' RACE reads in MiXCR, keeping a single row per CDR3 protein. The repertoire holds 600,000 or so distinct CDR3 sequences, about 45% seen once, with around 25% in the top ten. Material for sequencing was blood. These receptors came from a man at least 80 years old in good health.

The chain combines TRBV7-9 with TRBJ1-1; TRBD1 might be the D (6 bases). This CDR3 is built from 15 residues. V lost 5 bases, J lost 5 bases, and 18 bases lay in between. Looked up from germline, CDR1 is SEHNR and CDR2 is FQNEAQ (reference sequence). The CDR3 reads CASSDSRQVVTEAFF. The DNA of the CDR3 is TGTGCCAGCAGCGATTCGCGACAGGTCGTGACTGAAGCTTTCTTT.

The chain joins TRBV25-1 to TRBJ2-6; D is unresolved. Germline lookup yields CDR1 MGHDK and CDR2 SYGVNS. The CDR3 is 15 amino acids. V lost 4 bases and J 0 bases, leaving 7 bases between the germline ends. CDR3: CASSGWTSGANVLTF. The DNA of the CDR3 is TGTGCCAGCAGTGGGTGGACCTCTGGGGCCAACGTCCTGACTTTC.

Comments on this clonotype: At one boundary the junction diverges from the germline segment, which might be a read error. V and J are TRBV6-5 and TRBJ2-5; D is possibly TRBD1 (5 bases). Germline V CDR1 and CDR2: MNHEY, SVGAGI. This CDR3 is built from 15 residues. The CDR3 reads CASSQSQGTQEAQYF. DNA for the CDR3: TGTGCCAGCAGCCAATCCCAGGGTACCCAAGAGGCCCAGTACTTC.

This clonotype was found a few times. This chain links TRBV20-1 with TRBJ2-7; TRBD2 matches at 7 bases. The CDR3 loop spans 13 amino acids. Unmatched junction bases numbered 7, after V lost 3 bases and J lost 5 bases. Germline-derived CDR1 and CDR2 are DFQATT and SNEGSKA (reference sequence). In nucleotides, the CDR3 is TGCAGTGCTAGGACTAGCAGAGGGCACGAGCAGTACTTC. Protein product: CSARTSRGHEQYF.

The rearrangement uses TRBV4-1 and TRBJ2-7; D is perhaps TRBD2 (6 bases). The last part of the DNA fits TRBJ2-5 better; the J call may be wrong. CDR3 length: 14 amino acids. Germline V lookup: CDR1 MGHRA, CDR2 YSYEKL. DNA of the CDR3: TGCGCCAGCAGCCAAGGTTGGGGGGAAGAGACCCAGTACTTC. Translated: CASSQGWGEETQYF.

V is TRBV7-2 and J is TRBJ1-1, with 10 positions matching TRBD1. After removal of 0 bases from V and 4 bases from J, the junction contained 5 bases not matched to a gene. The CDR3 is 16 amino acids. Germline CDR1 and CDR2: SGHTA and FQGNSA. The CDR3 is CASSLAQTGGVTEAFF. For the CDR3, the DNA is TGTGCCAGCAGCTTAGCCCAGACAGGGGGCGTCACTGAAGCTTTCTTT.

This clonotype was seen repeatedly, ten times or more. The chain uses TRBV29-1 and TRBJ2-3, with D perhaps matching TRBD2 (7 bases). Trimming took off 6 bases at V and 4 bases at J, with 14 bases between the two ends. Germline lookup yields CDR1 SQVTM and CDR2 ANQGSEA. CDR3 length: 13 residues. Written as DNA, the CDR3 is TGCAGCGTAAGAAGGGGGGGCTCAGATACGCAGTATTTT. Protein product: CSVRRGGSDTQYF.

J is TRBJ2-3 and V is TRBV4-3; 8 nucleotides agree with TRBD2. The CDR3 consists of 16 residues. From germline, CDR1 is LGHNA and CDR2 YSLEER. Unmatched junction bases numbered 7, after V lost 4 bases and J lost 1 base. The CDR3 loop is CASSRLRAGGTDTQYF. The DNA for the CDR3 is TGCGCCAGCAGCCGGCTGAGAGCGGGAGGCACAGATACGCAGTATTTT.

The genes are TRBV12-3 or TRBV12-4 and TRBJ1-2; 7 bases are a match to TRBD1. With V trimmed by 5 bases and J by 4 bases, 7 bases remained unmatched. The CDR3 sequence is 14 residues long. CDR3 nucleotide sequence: TGTGCCAGCAGTGCGGCCAGGGGGGGCTATGGCTACACCTTC. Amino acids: CASSAARGGYGYTF.

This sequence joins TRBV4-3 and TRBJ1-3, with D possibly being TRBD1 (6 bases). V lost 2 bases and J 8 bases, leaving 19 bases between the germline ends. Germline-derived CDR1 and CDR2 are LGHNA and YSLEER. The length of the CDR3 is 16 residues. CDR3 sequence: CASSQSRGKLGDTIYF. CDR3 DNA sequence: TGCGCCAGCAGCCAATCGAGGGGGAAGTTAGGAGACACCATATATTTT.

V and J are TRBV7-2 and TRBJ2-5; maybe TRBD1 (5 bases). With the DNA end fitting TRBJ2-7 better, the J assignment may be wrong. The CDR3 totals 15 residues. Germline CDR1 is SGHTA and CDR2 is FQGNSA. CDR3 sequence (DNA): TGTGCCAGCAGCTTAGATAGCAGGGCCCCCGCCGAGCAGTACTTC. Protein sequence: CASSLDSRAPAEQYF.

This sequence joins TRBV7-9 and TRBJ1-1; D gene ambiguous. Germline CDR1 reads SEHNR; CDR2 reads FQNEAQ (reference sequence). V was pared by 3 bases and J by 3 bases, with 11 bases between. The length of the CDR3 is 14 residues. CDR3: CASSFSQVHTEAFF. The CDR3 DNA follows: TGTGCCAGCAGCTTTAGTCAGGTCCACACTGAAGCTTTCTTT.

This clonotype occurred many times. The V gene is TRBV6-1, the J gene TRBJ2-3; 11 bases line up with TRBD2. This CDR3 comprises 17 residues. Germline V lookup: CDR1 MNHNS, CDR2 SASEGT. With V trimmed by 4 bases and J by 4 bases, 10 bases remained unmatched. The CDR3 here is CASSAPLAGVRPDTQYF. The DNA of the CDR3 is TGTGCCAGCAGTGCCCCACTAGCGGGAGTCCGGCCAGATACGCAGTATTTT.

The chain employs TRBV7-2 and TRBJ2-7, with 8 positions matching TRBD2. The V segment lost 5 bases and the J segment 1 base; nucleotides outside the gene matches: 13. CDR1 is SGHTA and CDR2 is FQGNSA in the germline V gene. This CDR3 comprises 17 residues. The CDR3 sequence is CASSLRASSGSSYEQYF. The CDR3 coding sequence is TGTGCCAGCAGCCTCCGTGCCTCGAGCGGGAGTTCCTACGAGCAGTACTTC.

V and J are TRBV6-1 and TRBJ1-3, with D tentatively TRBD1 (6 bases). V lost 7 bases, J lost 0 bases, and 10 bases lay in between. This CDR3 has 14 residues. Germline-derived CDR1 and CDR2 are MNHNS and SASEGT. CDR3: CASTLGGSGNTIYF. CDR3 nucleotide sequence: TGTGCCAGCACCCTAGGGGGCTCTGGAAACACCATATATTTT.

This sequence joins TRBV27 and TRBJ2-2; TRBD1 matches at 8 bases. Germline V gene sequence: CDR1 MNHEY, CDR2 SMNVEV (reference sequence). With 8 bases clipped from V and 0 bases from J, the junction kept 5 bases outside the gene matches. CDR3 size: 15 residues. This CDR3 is CASQPGQANTGELFF. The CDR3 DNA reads TGTGCCAGCCAACCGGGACAGGCGAACACCGGGGAGCTGTTTTTT.

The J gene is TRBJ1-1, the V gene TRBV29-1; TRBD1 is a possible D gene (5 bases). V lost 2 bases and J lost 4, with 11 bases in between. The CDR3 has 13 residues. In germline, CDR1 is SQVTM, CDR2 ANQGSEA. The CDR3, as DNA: TGCAGCGTTGAATCCCTTGGGGGCACTGAAGCTTTCTTT. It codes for CSVESLGGTEAFF.

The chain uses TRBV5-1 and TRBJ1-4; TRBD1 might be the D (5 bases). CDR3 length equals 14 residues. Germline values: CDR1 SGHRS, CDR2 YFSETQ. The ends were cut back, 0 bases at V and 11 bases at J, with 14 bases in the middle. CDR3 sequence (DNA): TGCGCCAGCAGCTTGGGGGATGGGGGACGGAAACTGTTTTTT. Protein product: CASSLGDGGRKLFF.

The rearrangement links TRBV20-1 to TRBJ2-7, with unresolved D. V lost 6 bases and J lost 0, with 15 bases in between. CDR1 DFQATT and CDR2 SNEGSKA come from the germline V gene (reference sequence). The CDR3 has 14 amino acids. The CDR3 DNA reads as TGCAGTGCCCCGGGCCAGATCAGCTCCTACGAGCAGTACTTC. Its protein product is CSAPGQISSYEQYF.

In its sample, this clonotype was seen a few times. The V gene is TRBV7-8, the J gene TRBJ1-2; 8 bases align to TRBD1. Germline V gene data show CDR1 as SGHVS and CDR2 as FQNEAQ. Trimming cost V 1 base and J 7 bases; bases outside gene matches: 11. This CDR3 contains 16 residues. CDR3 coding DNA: TGTGCCAGCAGCTTAGGGACAGGGACGAGGTTAGGTGGCTACACCTTC. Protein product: CASSLGTGTRLGGYTF. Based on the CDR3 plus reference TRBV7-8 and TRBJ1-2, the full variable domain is GAGVSQSPRYKVAKRGQDVALRCDPISGHVSLFWYQQALGQGPEFLTYFQNEAQLDKSGLPSDRFFAERPEGSVSTLKIQRTQQEDSAVYLCASSLGTGTRLGGYTFGSGTRLTVV.

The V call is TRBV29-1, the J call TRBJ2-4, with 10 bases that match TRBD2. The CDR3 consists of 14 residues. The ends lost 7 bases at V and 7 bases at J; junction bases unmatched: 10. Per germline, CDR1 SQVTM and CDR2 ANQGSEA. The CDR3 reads CSAKPIAGGNIQYF. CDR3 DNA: TGCAGCGCCAAGCCGATAGCGGGGGGCAACATTCAGTACTTC.

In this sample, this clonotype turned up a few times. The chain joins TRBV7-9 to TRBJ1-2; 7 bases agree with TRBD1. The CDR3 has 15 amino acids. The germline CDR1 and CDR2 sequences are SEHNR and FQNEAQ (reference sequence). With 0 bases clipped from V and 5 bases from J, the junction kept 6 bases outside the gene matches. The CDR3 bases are TGTGCCAGCAGCTTAGCGCGGGGACAGAGATATGGCTACACCTTC. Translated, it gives CASSLARGQRYGYTF.

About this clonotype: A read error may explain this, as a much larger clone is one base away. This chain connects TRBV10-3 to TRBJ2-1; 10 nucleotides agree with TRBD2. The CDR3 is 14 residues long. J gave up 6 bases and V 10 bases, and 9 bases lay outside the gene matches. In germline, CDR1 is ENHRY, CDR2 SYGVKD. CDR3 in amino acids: CATRLAGEVNEQFF. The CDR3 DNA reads TGTGCCACCAGGCTAGCGGGAGAGGTCAATGAGCAGTTCTTC.